Sequencing of this T cell receptor (beta chain) was carried out in a study of T-cell reconstitution after alpha-beta-depleted transplantation in children (dated by TCRdb to about 2016). For the study in its entirety: Using TCR repertoire profiling, the study quantitatively followed how T-cell immune reconstitution unfolded in children after TCRalphabeta/CD19-depleted allogeneic hematopoietic cell transplantation.

Interpreted using the paper, the treatment or condition label stands for: allogeneic hematopoietic cell transplantation with graft depleted of TCRalphabeta T cells and CD19 B cells. Transplant recipients were children who received TCRalphabeta/CD19-depleted allogeneic hematopoietic cell grafts. Results and caveats for the whole study, not just this receptor: The frequencies of hyperexpanded clones fell over the following months, and after one year, T-cell counts and TCRbeta diversity were mostly attributed to newly produced T cells. In some patients, high TCRbeta diversity at day 60 was attributed to recipient T cells and intrathymic progenitors that had survived conditioning. Apparently early alphabetaT-cell count recovery about two months after transplant reportedly relied on only several hundred rapidly expanded clones derived from non-depleted graft cells.

This clonotype was seen a handful of times. No cognate antigen has been identified for it. Per-base quality was not reported, and no clone a single base away is much larger than it. Library creation used PCR. The sequencer listed for this sample is Illumina HiSeq 2500. TCR library preparation used molecular barcoding, with unique molecular identifiers applied to normalize quantification of the TCRbeta repertoire. TCRdb took the public reads, trimmed them with fastp at Q25, ran MiXCR for clone calling and kept in-frame beta chains. CDR3 protein sequences are deduplicated, and each keeps its most common genes and DNA. This sample has about 60,000 distinct CDR3 sequences in its table, and 44% of those were observed once. The top ten hold 98% of the sample. CDR1 and CDR2, looked up from the germline V gene (reference sequence), are MNHEY and SMNVEV. V loses 5 bases at its end and J loses 7 bases; junction bases beyond the gene matches: 10. Including cysteine and phenylalanine, the CDR3 has 16 amino acids. The retained sequence is limited to the CDR3, 48 bases, with the frame set at the first base.

The specimen was PBMCs, mostly from graft donor cells, collected 360 days after TCRalphabeta/CD19-depleted stem cell transplant. This sequence was found in a male patient younger than 18 who had a stem cell transplant for acute lymphoblastic leukemia, so the T cells may come from the graft donor. Recombination joined TRBV27 with TRBJ1-4, with TRBD1 matching 10 junction bases. The CDR3 protein sequence reads: CASSTAGTGDGEKLFF. The sequenced DNA: TGTGCCAGCAGTACTGCCGGGACAGGGGACGGTGAAAAACTGTTTTTT.